These 30 T cell receptor beta chains were sequenced from one sample in a study of spatial heterogeneity in lung cancer. TCRdb independently ran MiXCR on the 5' RACE reads; one entry per CDR3 protein. The sample contains over 35,000 distinct CDR3 sequences, roughly 10% of which appear only once. Time point indicated: blood at routine non-recurrence follow-up after resection. The source material was PBMCs, sampled at follow-up. The receptors here all came from a female donor with early-stage non-small cell lung cancer.

Regarding this clonotype: This may be a read error: a much more frequent sequence differs by one nucleotide. This chain uses TRBV7-2 with TRBJ2-5; 9 bases match TRBD2. From germline, CDR1 is SGHTA and CDR2 FQGNSA. The CDR3 loop spans 14 amino acids. Unmatched junction bases numbered 7, after V lost 5 bases and J lost 6 bases. This CDR3 reads CASSPGLAGKTQYF. The CDR3 nucleotides read TGTGCCAGCAGCCCCGGGCTAGCGGGGAAGACCCAGTACTTC.

The genes are TRBV6-2 or TRBV6-3 and TRBJ2-1; D is possibly TRBD1 or TRBD2 (5 bases each). CDR1 MNHEY and CDR2 SVGEGT come from the germline V gene. This CDR3 spans 13 amino acids. Deletions cut 6 bases from V and 8 bases from J, with 14 bases between. As DNA, the CDR3 is TGTGCCAGCAGCCGACAACTAGGGGATGAGCAGTTCTTC. Translated: CASSRQLGDEQFF.

This clonotype was seen ten or more times. The J gene is TRBJ2-3, the V gene TRBV28, with D unclear. V gave up 5 bases and J gave up 7 bases, with 10 bases separating them. There are 12 residues in the CDR3. Germline CDR1 MDHEN, CDR2 SYDVKM. The CDR3: CASSTDTNTQYF. CDR3 nucleotide sequence: TGTGCCAGCAGTACCGATACCAATACGCAGTATTTT.

This clonotype showed up many times. The chain is built from TRBV5-1 and TRBJ2-7, with TRBD2 matching 14 bases. The length of the CDR3 is 14 residues. Losses at the gene ends were 4 bases for V and 6 bases for J; bases not matched to a gene: 3. Germline loops: CDR1 SGHRS, CDR2 YFSETQ. In DNA form, the CDR3 reads TGCGCCAGCAGCCACGGGACTAGCGGGGGCGAGCAGTACTTC. Protein sequence: CASSHGTSGGEQYF. Filled out from reference TRBV5-1 and TRBJ2-7, the complete variable domain reads KAGVTQTPRYLIKTRGQQVTLSCSPISGHRSVSWYQQTPGQGLQFLFEYFSETQRNKGNFPGRFSGRQFSNSRSEMNVSTLELGDSALYLCASSHGTSGGEQYFGPGTRLTVT.

The gene calls are TRBV24-1 and TRBJ2-2; 8 bases map to TRBD1. The V gene end was trimmed by 5 bases and the J gene end by 6 bases; junction bases not matched to a gene: 4. CDR3 length: 14 residues. Per germline, CDR1 KGHDR and CDR2 SFDVKD. CDR3 DNA: TGTGCCACCAGTGGGGGACAGGCCCCCGGGGAGCTGTTTTTT. Translating gives CATSGGQAPGELFF.

This clonotype has more than one count but fewer than ten. The chain couples TRBV4-3 to TRBJ1-2; D is perhaps TRBD1 (6 bases). The CDR3 has 16 amino acids. The ends were cut back, 2 bases at V and 2 bases at J, with 15 bases in the middle. Germline V CDR1 and CDR2: LGHNA, YSLEER. CDR3 region: CASSQSHSQGNYGYTF. The CDR3, as DNA: TGCGCCAGCAGCCAATCCCATTCACAGGGAAACTATGGCTACACCTTC.

The table lists this clonotype with many counts. Here the CDR3 reads CASSPLSTDTQYF. Here the CDR3 DNA reads TGTGCCAGCAGTCCCCTTAGCACAGATACGCAGTATTTT. The chain uses TRBV12-3 or TRBV12-4 and TRBJ2-3; unclear D gene. V gave up 5 bases and J gave up 0 bases, with 6 bases separating them. This CDR3 spans 13 amino acids.

This clonotype has a handful of counts. This chain uses TRBV9 with TRBJ1-4; 7 bases fit TRBD1. V was pared by 4 bases and J by 2 bases, with 5 bases of the junction left unmatched. CDR3 size: 15 residues. CDR1 and CDR2 (germline): SGDLS, YYNGEE. The CDR3, as DNA: TGTGCCAGCAGCTCGCAGGGGGGGACTAATGAAAAACTGTTTTTT. It yields the protein CASSSQGGTNEKLFF.

The gene calls are TRBV9 and TRBJ1-3; the D gene is possibly TRBD1 (5 bases). Trimming took off 3 bases at V and 2 bases at J, with 9 bases between the two ends. This CDR3 has 14 amino acids. The V gene's germline CDR1 is SGDLS and CDR2 YYNGEE. CDR3 amino acids: CASSDKGTGNTIYF. The CDR3 DNA reads TGTGCCAGCAGCGACAAGGGGACTGGAAACACCATATATTTT.

This clonotype was detected ten times or more. J is TRBJ1-1 and V is TRBV7-6; no clear D gene. The CDR3 runs to 15 residues. V was trimmed by 2 bases and J by 0 bases, leaving 10 bases between them. From germline, CDR1 is SGHVS and CDR2 FNYEAQ. The CDR3 protein is CASSLRSAMNTEAFF. CDR3 DNA: TGTGCCAGCAGCTTACGGTCGGCGATGAACACTGAAGCTTTCTTT.

This clonotype was detected ten times or more. This chain's CDR3 is CASSQDHAGVYEQYF. The CDR3 DNA is TGTGCCAGCAGCCAAGATCACGCGGGGGTTTACGAGCAGTACTTC. The V gene is TRBV4-2, the J gene TRBJ2-7; 7 bases are a match to TRBD2. The V gene's germline CDR1 is LGHNA and CDR2 YNFKEQ. The V segment lost 0 bases and the J segment 4 bases; nucleotides outside the gene matches: 6. This CDR3 comprises 15 residues.

This clonotype was picked up a small number of times. CDR3 in amino acids: CASSGGPSIYEQYF. The CDR3 DNA reads as TGTGCCTCTAGCGGGGGCCCTTCGATCTACGAGCAGTACTTC. The V call is TRBV2, the J call TRBJ2-7; TRBD2 agrees at 10 bases. This CDR3 comprises 14 residues. Germline-derived CDR1 and CDR2 are SNHLY and FYNNEI. The trim removed 11 bases at V and 3 bases at J, leaving 10 bases unmatched. The entire variable domain, with the rest obtained from reference TRBV2 and TRBJ2-7, is as follows: EPEVTQTPSHQVTQMGQEVILRCVPISNHLYFYWYRQILGQKVEFLVSFYNNEISEKSEIFDDQFSVERPDGSNFTLKIRSTKLEDSAMYFCASSGGPSIYEQYFGPGTRLTVT.

The V gene is TRBV12-5, the J gene TRBJ1-1; 12 positions match TRBD1. The CDR3 sequence is 17 residues long. Germline CDR1 reads LGHNT; CDR2 reads FRNRAP. V lost 5 bases, J lost 0 bases, and 7 bases stayed unmatched. The CDR3 here is CASGLTGTGGLNTEAFF. In nucleotides, the CDR3 is TGTGCTAGTGGTCTGACCGGGACAGGGGGCCTGAACACTGAAGCTTTCTTT.

At least ten counts were recorded for this clonotype. V gene TRBV12-3 or TRBV12-4 combines with J gene TRBJ1-2, with 8 bases fitting TRBD1. The CDR3 contains 12 residues. Trimming at V came to 6 bases and at J to 8 bases, leaving 5 bases not matched to a gene. CDR3 protein: CASRSDREGYTF. The CDR3 region has the DNA TGTGCCAGCAGATCGGACAGGGAGGGCTACACCTTC.

V is TRBV18 and J is TRBJ2-3; a possible D gene is TRBD1 (6 bases). Germline V gene sequence: CDR1 KGHSH, CDR2 LQKENI. V was pared by 1 base and J by 4 bases, with 12 bases between. The CDR3 totals 15 residues. The CDR3 nucleotides read TGTGCCAGCTCACCACTTTCAGGGGTGGCAGATACGCAGTATTTT. It codes for CASSPLSGVADTQYF.

This clonotype has at least ten counts. V and J are TRBV5-4 and TRBJ2-2; TRBD2 matches 10 bases. Germline CDR1 and CDR2: SGHNT and YYREEE (reference sequence). V trimming: 0 bases; J trimming: 2 bases; junction bases outside the gene matches: 4. The CDR3 consists of 17 residues. CDR3 loop: CASSLVLAGANTGELFF. The CDR3 DNA sequence: TGTGCCAGCAGCTTGGTCCTAGCGGGGGCCAACACCGGGGAGCTGTTTTTT. Combining the CDR3 with reference TRBV5-4 and TRBJ2-2 gives the whole variable domain ETGVTQSPTHLIKTRGQQVTLRCSSQSGHNTVSWYQQALGQGPQFIFQYYREEENGRGNFPPRFSGLQFPNYSSELNVNALELDDSALYLCASSLVLAGANTGELFFGEGSRLTVL.

The table lists this clonotype with many counts. V is TRBV11-2 and J is TRBJ2-5; D uncertain. This CDR3 comprises 13 residues. Germline V gene sequence: CDR1 SGHAT, CDR2 FQNNGV. Trimming left V 5 bases short and J 2 bases short, with 9 bases between. CDR3: CASSIGYQETQYF. The CDR3 DNA reads as TGTGCCAGCAGCATAGGGTATCAAGAGACCCAGTACTTC.

This clonotype is deemed medium-sized. The rearrangement joins TRBV28 to TRBJ1-5, with 11 nucleotides matching TRBD1. CDR3 length: 15 amino acids. Germline V gives CDR1 MDHEN, CDR2 SYDVKM. V dropped 3 bases and J dropped 5; count of bases not matched to a gene: 3. DNA for the CDR3: TGTGCCAGCAGTTTGACGGGACAGGGGGATCAGCCCCAGCATTTT. Translating gives CASSLTGQGDQPQHF.

This clonotype has a handful of counts. This chain joins TRBV7-2 and TRBJ2-6; 9 bases line up with TRBD2. J was trimmed by 3 bases and V by 1 base; bases with no gene match: 7. CDR3 length equals 18 residues. Germline CDR1 SGHTA, CDR2 FQGNSA. The CDR3 loop is CASSLVSGGQVGANVLTF. The CDR3 DNA sequence: TGTGCCAGCAGCTTAGTTAGCGGGGGCCAAGTTGGGGCCAACGTCCTGACTTTC.

There are many counts of this clonotype. The chain carries TRBV28 and TRBJ2-7, with D possibly matching TRBD1 (6 bases). V was trimmed by 9 bases and J by 7 bases, leaving 22 bases between them. Germline loops: CDR1 MDHEN, CDR2 SYDVKM. The CDR3 is made up of 14 amino acids. For the CDR3, the DNA is TGTGCCAGTCCTCCGGGACATGCTGTAAAGGAGCAGTACTTC. It codes for CASPPGHAVKEQYF. Together with reference TRBV28 and TRBJ2-7, the CDR3 gives the full variable domain: DVKVTQSSRYLVKRTGEKVFLECVQDMDHENMFWYRQDPGLGLRLIYFSYDVKMKEKGDIPEGYSVSREKKERFSLILESASTNQTSMYLCASPPGHAVKEQYFGPGTRLTVT.

The rearrangement links TRBV2 to TRBJ2-7, with 8 bases aligning to TRBD2. The germline CDR1 and CDR2 sequences are SNHLY and FYNNEI. This CDR3 has 17 residues. V was clipped by 7 bases and J by 3 bases; unmatched bases: 17. For the CDR3, the DNA is TGTGCCAGCACTGGTAGCGGGACGCACTCCTCATTCTACGAGCAGTACTTC. This translates into CASTGSGTHSSFYEQYF. Using reference TRBV2 and TRBJ2-7 for the parts outside the CDR3, the full variable domain is EPEVTQTPSHQVTQMGQEVILRCVPISNHLYFYWYRQILGQKVEFLVSFYNNEISEKSEIFDDQFSVERPDGSNFTLKIRSTKLEDSAMYFCASTGSGTHSSFYEQYFGPGTRLTVT.

The chain links TRBV20-1 to TRBJ2-3; a weak D match, TRBD2 (6 bases). The CDR3 sequence is 15 residues long. The germline gives CDR1 DFQATT, CDR2 SNEGSKA (reference sequence). Trimming left V 1 base short and J 3 bases short, with 14 bases between. The DNA for the CDR3 is TGCAGTGCTAGAGGTGGGGCGGGGCTGACAGATACGCAGTATTTT. It is translated as CSARGGAGLTDTQYF.

This chain uses TRBV5-1 with TRBJ2-2; 10 bases are a match to TRBD2. The V gene end was trimmed by 0 bases and the J gene end by 4 bases; junction bases not matched to a gene: 6. This CDR3 is built from 17 residues. Germline CDR1 is SGHRS and CDR2 is YFSETQ. The CDR3 region has the DNA TGCGCCAGCAGCTTGGCTCTAGCGGGGGACCTCACCGGGGAGCTGTTTTTT. This translates into CASSLALAGDLTGELFF.

This rearrangement joins TRBV20-1 to TRBJ2-1; maybe TRBD2 (6 bases). Germline-derived CDR1 and CDR2 are DFQATT and SNEGSKA (reference sequence). V lost 1 base, J lost 5 bases, and 9 bases lay in between. This CDR3 has 13 residues. The DNA of the CDR3 is TGCAGTGCTAGAGTAACTAGCCACAATGAGCAGTTCTTC. It translates to CSARVTSHNEQFF.

This chain joins TRBV7-8 and TRBJ2-1; possibly TRBD1 for D (5 bases). Trimming pared 2 bases from V and 4 bases from J, leaving 15 bases between. Germline V gives CDR1 SGHVS, CDR2 FQNEAQ. The CDR3 is 16 residues long. The CDR3 is CASSLSGRIGYNEQFF. The CDR3 DNA sequence: TGTGCCAGCAGCTTATCAGGGCGAATTGGGTACAATGAGCAGTTCTTC.

This sequence joins TRBV28 and TRBJ2-7; TRBD1 aligns across 8 bases. The length of the CDR3 is 13 residues. Losses at the gene ends were 10 bases for V and 4 bases for J; bases not matched to a gene: 9. CDR1 is MDHEN, CDR2 SYDVKM, per germline. For the CDR3, the DNA is TGTGCCACAATGACAGGACAGGGATACGAGCAGTACTTC. Translated, it gives CATMTGQGYEQYF.

In its sample, this clonotype was seen many times. This chain links TRBV10-1 with TRBJ2-7; no reliable D call. Germline V gives CDR1 WNHNN, CDR2 SYGVQD (reference sequence). The V end was cut by 3 bases, the J end by 1 base, with 10 bases between. The CDR3 contains 14 residues. The CDR3 coding sequence is TGCGCCAGCAGTGACTCCGGCAGATCCTACGAGCAGTACTTC. Protein: CASSDSGRSYEQYF.

The sample holds many counts of this clonotype. The CDR3 DNA follows: TGTGCCAGCAGCTTCTGGACGGGGGTTGGCAATCAGCCCCAGCATTTT. Translating gives CASSFWTGVGNQPQHF. This sequence joins TRBV7-9 and TRBJ1-5; maybe TRBD1 (5 bases). This CDR3 contains 16 residues. V was cut by 3 bases and J by 2 bases, with 14 bases left in between. Germline values: CDR1 SEHNR, CDR2 FQNEAQ (reference sequence).

This clonotype was seen only a few times. The junction departs from the called germline gene at one end, perhaps through a read error. This sequence joins TRBV3-1 and TRBJ1-1; TRBD1 is a possible D gene (6 bases). Germline assignment: CDR1 LGHDT and CDR2 YNNKEL (reference sequence). This CDR3 has 14 amino acids. This CDR3 is CASSKDRGGTEAFF. Written as DNA, the CDR3 is TGTGCCAGCAGCAAAGATAGGGGGGGCACTGAAGCTTTCTTT.

This clonotype was recorded at least ten times. The rearrangement joins TRBV3-1 to TRBJ2-3; D gene ambiguous. The CDR3 is 12 residues long. V was clipped by 3 bases and J by 3 bases, with 4 bases between them. The V gene's germline CDR1 is LGHDT and CDR2 YNNKEL (reference sequence). As DNA, the CDR3 is TGTGCCAGCAGCCACCGAACAGATACGCAGTATTTT. Its translation is CASSHRTDTQYF.